The 17 T cell receptor beta chains listed next were all sequenced from one sample in a study of early stage breast cancer tumors. The method was immunoSEQ multiplex PCR; TCRdb's version includes in-frame clones alone and lacks a portion of them. The sample lists around 41,000 clones; about two thirds were seen once. The sequencing sample was made of blood. The receptors originated from a person aged 45-65 years with breast cancer.

The chain employs TRBV15 and TRBJ2-7, with D perhaps matching TRBD2 (6 bases). The CDR3 is 10 residues long. Germline V CDR1 and CDR2: LNHNV, YYDKDF (reference sequence). CDR3 loop: CANVGGTVPV. The CDR3 DNA reads TGTGCCAACGTAGGAGGGACTGTTCCGGTC.

This clone was picked up a small number of times. This chain joins TRBV7-6 and TRBJ1-5; possibly TRBD1 for D (6 bases). The CDR3 is made up of 14 amino acids. CDR1 is SGHVS and CDR2 is FNYEAQ in the germline V gene. V lost 2 bases to trimming and J lost 3 bases, with 8 bases between them. CDR3 loop: CASSLQGPNQPQHF. CDR3 nucleotide sequence: TGTGCCAGCAGCTTACAGGGGCCCAATCAGCCCCAGCATTTT.

The chain employs TRBV9 and TRBJ2-3, with D possibly matching TRBD2 (5 bases). This CDR3 comprises 14 residues. Germline V CDR1 and CDR2: SGDLS, YYNGEE. Trimming took off 3 bases at V and 2 bases at J, with 10 bases between the two ends. The CDR3 here is CASSARRDTDTQYF. The CDR3 region has the DNA TGTGCCAGCAGCGCCCGACGGGACACAGATACGCAGTATTTT. The full variable domain, completed using reference TRBV9 and TRBJ2-3, is DSGVTQTPKHLITATGQRVTLRCSPRSGDLSVYWYQQSLDQGLQFLIQYYNGEERAKGNILERFSAQQFPDLHSELNLSSLELGDSALYFCASSARRDTDTQYFGPGTRLTVL.

V and J are TRBV6-5 and TRBJ1-1, with 9 positions matching TRBD1. V was pared by 0 bases and J by 4 bases, with 3 bases of the junction left unmatched. Germline V gives CDR1 MNHEY, CDR2 SVGAGI. The CDR3 is 15 residues long. Here the CDR3 reads CASSYSGTGSTEAFF. CDR3 nucleotides: TGTGCCAGCAGTTACTCCGGGACAGGGAGCACTGAAGCTTTCTTT.

This rearrangement joins TRBV9 to TRBJ1-2; 9 bases match TRBD1. Trimming removed 5 bases from V and 8 bases from J; junction bases left unmatched: 10. This CDR3 region has 14 residues. CDR1 is SGDLS, CDR2 YYNGEE, per germline. In nucleotides, the CDR3 is TGTGCCAGCAGAGAGGCCGGGACAGGGAAAGGCTACACCTTC. Protein product: CASREAGTGKGYTF.

The gene calls are TRBV6-5 and TRBJ1-3, with 9 positions matching TRBD1. Unmatched junction bases numbered 2, after V lost 3 bases and J lost 5 bases. This CDR3 is 14 amino acids long. Per germline, CDR1 MNHEY and CDR2 SVGAGI. DNA for the CDR3: TGTGCCAGCAGTTATGGGACAGGGAGAAACACCATATATTTT. As protein: CASSYGTGRNTIYF.

This clone was found a few times. This rearrangement joins TRBV5-6 to TRBJ1-1; D is possibly TRBD1 (5 bases). Germline lookup yields CDR1 SGHDT and CDR2 YYEEEE. The CDR3 runs 13 residues. V was trimmed by 1 base and J by 6 bases, leaving 10 bases between them. CDR3 nucleotide sequence: TGTGCCAGCAGCTTGTGGGGGGGGTCTGAAGCTTTCTTT. Encoded protein: CASSLWGGSEAFF.

Regarding this clone: Relative to the germline gene, one junction end is altered; a read error may explain this. The CDR3 is CASSLGSGRVGIQYF. CDR3 sequence (DNA): TGTGCCAGCAGTTTAGGTAGCGGGAGGGTGGGCATTCAGTACTTC. The V gene is TRBV11-2, the J gene TRBJ2-4; 11 bases are shared with TRBD2. The germline gives CDR1 SGHAT, CDR2 FQNNGV. CDR3 length: 15 residues.

The chain couples TRBV4-1 to TRBJ2-1; weak D call: TRBD1 (6 bases). Germline assignment: CDR1 MGHRA and CDR2 YSYEKL. This CDR3 region has 16 residues. V lost 3 bases and J lost 0, with 12 bases in between. The CDR3 is CASSHPGQFSYNEQFF. Here the CDR3 DNA reads TGCGCCAGCAGCCACCCAGGACAGTTCTCCTACAATGAGCAGTTCTTC.

This clone has just one count. The gene calls are TRBV27 and TRBJ1-2; the D is unclear. CDR1 and CDR2 from the germline V gene are MNHEY and SMNVEV (reference sequence). V gave up 4 bases and J gave up 6 bases, with 12 bases separating them. The CDR3 totals 13 residues. CDR3 nucleotides: TGTGCCAGCAGTTGGCGGCCAGCCGATGGCTACACCTTC. It yields the protein CASSWRPADGYTF.

The chain combines TRBV4-1 with TRBJ2-1, with 9 bases lining up with TRBD2. The CDR3 sequence is 21 residues long. Germline V CDR1 and CDR2: MGHRA, YSYEKL. The V segment lost 3 bases and the J segment 1 base; nucleotides outside the gene matches: 19. The CDR3 nucleotides are TGCGCCAGCAGCCAGAAGTTTAGTCCGGGACTAGCAGGGCGATCCTACAATGAGCAGTTCTTC. It codes for CASSQKFSPGLAGRSYNEQFF.

The J gene is TRBJ2-5, the V gene TRBV15, with TRBD2 as a possible D gene (5 bases). The CDR3 consists of 16 residues. The V gene lost 1 base and the J gene lost 1 base, with 13 bases spanning the gap. Looked up from germline, CDR1 is LNHNV and CDR2 is YYDKDF (reference sequence). In DNA, the CDR3 is TGTGCCACCAGCAGAGTGCTAGGAGGAGGCCAAGAGACCCAGTACTTC. It yields the protein CATSRVLGGGQETQYF.

The DNA of the CDR3 is TGCAGCGTTGCTGGGACAGGGGGTCAGCCCCAGCATTTT. Amino acid sequence: CSVAGTGGQPQHF. V gene TRBV29-1 combines with J gene TRBJ1-5; 11 positions match TRBD1. V shed 4 bases and J 6 bases; nucleotides not matched to a gene: 2. The CDR3 contains 13 residues. Per germline, CDR1 SQVTM and CDR2 ANQGSEA.

The CDR3 protein is CASRAARGPDTQYF. The CDR3 DNA sequence: TGTGCCAGCCGGGCGGCCCGAGGGCCAGATACGCAGTATTTT. The chain couples TRBV7-8 to TRBJ2-3; a possible D gene is TRBD2 (5 bases). In germline, CDR1 is SGHVS, CDR2 FQNEAQ. The CDR3 totals 14 residues. The germline V and J ends were trimmed by 8 bases and 4 bases, with 16 bases remaining between them. The variable domain in full, completed from reference TRBV7-8 and TRBJ2-3, reads GAGVSQSPRYKVAKRGQDVALRCDPISGHVSLFWYQQALGQGPEFLTYFQNEAQLDKSGLPSDRFFAERPEGSVSTLKIQRTQQEDSAVYLCASRAARGPDTQYFGPGTRLTVL.

The CDR3 DNA is TGTGCCAGAGAAGGACAGGGGGGGACCGGGGAGCTGTTTTTT. Its protein is CAREGQGGTGELFF. This sequence joins TRBV2 and TRBJ2-2, with TRBD1 matching 10 bases. V trimming: 9 bases; J trimming: 5 bases; junction bases outside the gene matches: 6. The CDR3 runs to 14 residues. Germline V lookup: CDR1 SNHLY, CDR2 FYNNEI.

This clone appeared a few times. The chain links TRBV4-3 to TRBJ1-2; TRBD1 matches at 9 bases. CDR1 and CDR2 from the germline V gene are LGHNA and YSLEER. The junction had 16 bases not matched to a gene; V was cut back by 0 bases and J by 8 bases. The CDR3 spans 18 residues. The DNA of the CDR3 is TGCGCCAGCAGCCAAGAACGCACCGGGACAGGGCTCCTGGGCGGCTACACCTTC. Protein sequence: CASSQERTGTGLLGGYTF.

The chain joins TRBV18 to TRBJ1-1, with D hard to call. Germline assignment: CDR1 KGHSH and CDR2 LQKENI. V shed 4 bases and J shed 3 bases, with 9 bases lying between them. This CDR3 is built from 13 residues. As DNA, the CDR3 is TGTGCCAGCTCACGAGGGTTGGACACTGAAGCTTTCTTT. Its protein product is CASSRGLDTEAFF.